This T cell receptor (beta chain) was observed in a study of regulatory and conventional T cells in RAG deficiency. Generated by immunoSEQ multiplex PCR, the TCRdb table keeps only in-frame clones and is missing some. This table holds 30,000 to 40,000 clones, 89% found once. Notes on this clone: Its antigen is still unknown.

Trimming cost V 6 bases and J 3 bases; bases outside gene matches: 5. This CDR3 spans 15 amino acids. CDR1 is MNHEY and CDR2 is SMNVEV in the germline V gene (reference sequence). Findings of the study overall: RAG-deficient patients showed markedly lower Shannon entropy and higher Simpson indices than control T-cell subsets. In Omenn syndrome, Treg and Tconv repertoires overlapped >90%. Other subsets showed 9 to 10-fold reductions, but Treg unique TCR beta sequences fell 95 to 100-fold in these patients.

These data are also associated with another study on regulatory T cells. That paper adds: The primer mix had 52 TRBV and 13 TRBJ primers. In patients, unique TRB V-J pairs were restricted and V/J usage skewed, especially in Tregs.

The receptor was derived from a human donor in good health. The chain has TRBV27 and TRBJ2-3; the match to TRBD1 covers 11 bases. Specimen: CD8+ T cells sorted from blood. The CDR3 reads CASSPGQGVTDTQYF. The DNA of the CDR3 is TGTGCCAGCAGCCCGGGACAGGGGGTTACAGATACGCAGTATTTT.